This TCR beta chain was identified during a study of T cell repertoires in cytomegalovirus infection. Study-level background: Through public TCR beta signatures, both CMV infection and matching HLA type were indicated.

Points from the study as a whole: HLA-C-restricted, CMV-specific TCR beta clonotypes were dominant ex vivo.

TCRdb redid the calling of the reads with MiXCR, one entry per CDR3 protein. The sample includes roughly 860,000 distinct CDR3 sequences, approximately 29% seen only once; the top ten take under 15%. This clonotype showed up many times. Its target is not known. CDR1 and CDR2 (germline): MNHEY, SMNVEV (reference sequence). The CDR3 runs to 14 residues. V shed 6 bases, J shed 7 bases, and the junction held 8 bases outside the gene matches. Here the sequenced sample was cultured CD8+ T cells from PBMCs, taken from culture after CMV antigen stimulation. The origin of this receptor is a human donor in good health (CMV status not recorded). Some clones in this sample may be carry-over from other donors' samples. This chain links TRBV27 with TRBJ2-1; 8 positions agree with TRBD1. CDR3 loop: CASSPRQGWNEQFF. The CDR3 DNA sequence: TGTGCCAGCAGCCCTCGACAGGGGTGGAATGAGCAGTTCTTC.